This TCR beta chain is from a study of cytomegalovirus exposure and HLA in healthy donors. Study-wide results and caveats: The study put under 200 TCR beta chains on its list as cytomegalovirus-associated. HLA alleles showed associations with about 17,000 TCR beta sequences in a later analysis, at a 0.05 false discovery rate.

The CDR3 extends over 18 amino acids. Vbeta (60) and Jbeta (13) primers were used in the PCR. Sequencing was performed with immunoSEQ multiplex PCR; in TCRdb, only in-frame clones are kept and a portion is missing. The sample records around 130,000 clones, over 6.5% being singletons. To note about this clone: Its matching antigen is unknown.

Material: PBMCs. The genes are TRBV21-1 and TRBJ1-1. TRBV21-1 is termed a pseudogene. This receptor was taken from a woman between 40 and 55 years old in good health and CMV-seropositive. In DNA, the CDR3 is TGTGCCAGCAGCAAGGGTTCGGGGAGTAGGGTGAGGAACACTGAAGCTTTCTTT. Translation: CASSKGSGSRVRNTEAFF.